The 26 T cell receptor beta chains below were found in one sample sequenced in a study of blood T cell repertoires in COVID-19. Produced via immunoSEQ multiplex PCR; TCRdb's table is partial and in-frame only. The sample carries some 1,300 clones, about 94% recorded once. Sequencing was done on a sample of peripheral blood. The receptors shown here come from a human donor in a cohort sampled during active COVID-19.

This chain connects TRBV4-3 to TRBJ2-1; 10 bases agree with TRBD2. Trimming took 3 bases from V and 6 from J; bases not matched to a gene: 2. The CDR3 has 14 amino acids. The V gene's germline CDR1 is LGHNA and CDR2 YSLEER. The CDR3 here is CASSHGLAVNEQFF. CDR3 DNA sequence: TGCGCCAGCAGCCACGGACTAGCGGTCAATGAGCAGTTCTTC.

The chain carries TRBV6-5 and TRBJ2-3; D not certain. V was pared by 6 bases and J by 6 bases, with 7 bases between. The germline V gene encodes CDR1 MNHEY and CDR2 SVGAGI. This CDR3 contains 11 residues. Here the CDR3 DNA reads TGTGCCAGCAGGCAGAGGGATACGCAGTATTTT. This codes for CASRQRDTQYF.

This clone was counted between two and nine times. This chain connects TRBV7-9 to TRBJ2-7, with 12 positions matching TRBD2. Germline loops: CDR1 SEHNR, CDR2 FQNEAQ (reference sequence). The CDR3 totals 16 residues. Trimming at V came to 4 bases and at J to 0 bases, leaving 4 bases not matched to a gene. The CDR3: CASSSPTSGSSYEQYF. CDR3 DNA: TGTGCCAGCAGCTCCCCGACTAGCGGGAGCTCCTACGAGCAGTACTTC.

V gene TRBV5-4 combines with J gene TRBJ1-6, with 7 bases fitting TRBD1. The CDR3 runs 15 residues. J gave up 5 bases and V 4 bases, and 6 bases lay outside the gene matches. Germline V gene lookup returns CDR1 SGHNT and CDR2 YYREEE (reference sequence). DNA of the CDR3: TGTGCCAGCAGCCGCGGACAGGTAGATAATTCACCCCTCCACTTT. Translation: CASSRGQVDNSPLHF.

The rearrangement links TRBV19 to TRBJ1-2; the D is unclear. Trimming cost V 7 bases and J 4 bases, with 13 bases left between them. The CDR3 sequence is 13 residues long. Germline assignment: CDR1 LNHDA and CDR2 SQIVND (reference sequence). CDR3 residues: CASNPGNPYGYTF. The CDR3 region has the DNA TGTGCCAGTAATCCGGGAAACCCCTATGGCTACACCTTC. The full variable domain, completed using reference TRBV19 and TRBJ1-2, is DGGITQSPKYLFRKEGQNVTLSCEQNLNHDAMYWYRQDPGQGLRLIYYSQIVNDFQKGDIAEGYSVSREKKESFPLTVTSAQKNPTAFYLCASNPGNPYGYTFGSGTRLTVV.

The chain combines TRBV27 with TRBJ2-1, with a weak D call TRBD2 (5 bases). The CDR3 length is 16 residues. V lost 5 bases and J 2 bases, leaving 16 bases between the germline ends. Germline V gives CDR1 MNHEY, CDR2 SMNVEV (reference sequence). The CDR3 DNA is TGTGCCAGCAGTAACCTAGGAGGTGTAACCTACAATGAGCAGTTCTTC. Its protein product is CASSNLGGVTYNEQFF.

The chain couples TRBV6-2 or TRBV6-3 to TRBJ1-5, with D possibly TRBD1 on 6 matching bases. This CDR3 is built from 15 residues. Per germline, CDR1 MNHEY and CDR2 SVGEGT. Trimming took off 6 bases at V and 4 bases at J, with 16 bases between the two ends. CDR3 sequence reads: CASSGTGLGNQPQHF. For the CDR3, the DNA is TGTGCCAGCAGCGGAACAGGGTTAGGTAATCAGCCCCAGCATTTT.

The chain combines TRBV7-2 with TRBJ2-5, with 11 bases lining up with TRBD2. There are 15 residues in the CDR3. Germline values: CDR1 SGHTA, CDR2 FQGNSA. Trimming removed 6 bases from V and 0 bases from J; junction bases left unmatched: 3. DNA for the CDR3: TGTGCCAGCAGACTAGCGGGGGCTAACCAAGAGACCCAGTACTTC. As protein: CASRLAGANQETQYF.

J is TRBJ2-3 and V is TRBV11-2; the match to TRBD2 covers 7 bases. This CDR3 spans 15 amino acids. Germline CDR1 SGHAT, CDR2 FQNNGV. With V trimmed by 4 bases and J by 2 bases, 6 bases remained unmatched. The CDR3 sequence: CASSSQRGVTDTQYF. DNA of the CDR3: TGTGCCAGCAGCTCCCAACGGGGGGTCACAGATACGCAGTATTTT.

The chain joins TRBV29-1 to TRBJ1-2; TRBD1 agrees at 8 bases. This CDR3 is 16 amino acids long. Germline loops: CDR1 SQVTM, CDR2 ANQGSEA. The V and J ends lost 7 bases and 4 bases, in that order; junction bases with no gene match: 17. CDR3 bases: TGCAGCGACGTGGACAGGGAAAAATTTTGGGGCTATGGCTACACCTTC. Translation: CSDVDREKFWGYGYTF. The full variable domain, completed using reference TRBV29-1 and TRBJ1-2, is SAVISQKPSRDICQRGTSLTIQCQVDSQVTMMFWYRQQPGQSLTLIATANQGSEATYESGFVIDKFPISRPNLTFSTLTVSNMSPEDSSIYLCSDVDREKFWGYGYTFGSGTRLTVV.

The rearrangement uses TRBV2 and TRBJ2-3; 9 nucleotides align to TRBD2. V was pared by 11 bases and J by 6 bases, with 15 bases of the junction left unmatched. The length of the CDR3 is 15 residues. Germline V gene data show CDR1 as SNHLY and CDR2 as FYNNEI. The DNA for the CDR3 is TGTGCCGCGCGGCGGGCTAGCGGGGAGTGGGATACGCAGTATTTT. This sequence encodes CAARRASGEWDTQYF.

The chain uses TRBV6-5 and TRBJ1-1; weak D call: TRBD1 (6 bases). This CDR3 has 13 amino acids. Germline CDR1 is MNHEY and CDR2 is SVGAGI. Between the trimmed V and J ends, which lost 7 bases and 2 bases, there was a span of 11 bases. CDR3 in amino acids: CASKRQVNTEAFF. DNA for the CDR3: TGTGCCAGCAAGAGACAGGTTAACACTGAAGCTTTCTTT.

The genes are TRBV5-6 and TRBJ2-7; TRBD1 matches at 8 bases. The germline CDR1 and CDR2 sequences are SGHDT and YYEEEE. The CDR3 sequence is 14 residues long. The V segment lost 2 bases and the J segment 3 bases; nucleotides outside the gene matches: 4. Here the CDR3 reads CASSLTGGIYEQYF. CDR3 sequence (DNA): TGTGCCAGCAGCTTAACAGGGGGTATCTACGAGCAGTACTTC.

The chain recombines TRBV6-6 with TRBJ2-2; no clear D. Germline V lookup: CDR1 MNHNY, CDR2 SVGAGI (reference sequence). The ends were cut back, 6 bases at V and 7 bases at J, with 3 bases in the middle. The CDR3 covers 10 residues. Written as DNA, the CDR3 is TGTGCCAGCAGCGGCGGGGAGCTGTTTTTT. Its translation is CASSGGELFF.

The CDR3 DNA reads as TGTGCCAGCAGTTACGGCTTACAGAGGGTTGGCACTGAAGCTTTCTTT. Translated: CASSYGLQRVGTEAFF. The chain joins TRBV6-5 to TRBJ1-1, with D unresolved. The V end lost 2 bases, the J end lost 4 bases, and 17 bases lay between the germline ends. This CDR3 contains 16 residues. Germline V lookup: CDR1 MNHEY, CDR2 SVGAGI.

This clone was seen more than once but under ten times. The V call is TRBV19, the J call TRBJ1-5; maybe TRBD1 (6 bases). The CDR3 has 16 amino acids. The V and J ends lost 3 bases and 0 bases respectively, with 12 bases between them. Germline values: CDR1 LNHDA, CDR2 SQIVND (reference sequence). The CDR3 sequence: CASSMRTASSNQPQHF. The CDR3 DNA reads TGTGCCAGTAGTATGCGGACAGCTAGTAGCAATCAGCCCCAGCATTTT.

This chain links TRBV18 with TRBJ1-1; tentatively, D is TRBD1 (5 bases). CDR3 length equals 16 residues. Trimming removed 1 base at V and 3 bases at J, with 15 bases between. Germline assignment: CDR1 KGHSH and CDR2 LQKENI. Here the CDR3 DNA reads TGTGCCAGCTCACCACGCAGGGAGGATTTAGACACTGAAGCTTTCTTT. Translated: CASSPRREDLDTEAFF.

V gene TRBV18 combines with J gene TRBJ2-7, with D maybe TRBD1 (5 bases). The CDR3 runs 14 residues. Germline CDR1 and CDR2: KGHSH and LQKENI. The V gene lost 0 bases and the J gene lost 6 bases, with 12 bases spanning the gap. The CDR3 loop is CASSPPSVGREQYF. CDR3 in DNA: TGTGCCAGCTCACCACCGTCGGTGGGGCGCGAGCAGTACTTC.

The rearrangement joins TRBV30 to TRBJ1-6; D remains ambiguous. Between the trimmed V and J ends, which lost 5 bases and 8 bases, there was a span of 19 bases. The CDR3 sequence is 15 residues long. The V gene's germline CDR1 is GTSNPN and CDR2 SVGIG (reference sequence). CDR3 protein: CAWVGSGSFHSPLHF. The CDR3 nucleotides are TGTGCCTGGGTTGGTAGCGGATCCTTTCATTCACCCCTCCACTTT.

J is TRBJ2-1 and V is TRBV6-2 or TRBV6-3; 7 bases fit TRBD1. The CDR3 has 16 residues. The trim removed 0 bases at V and 3 bases at J, leaving 5 bases unmatched. The germline gives CDR1 MNHEY, CDR2 SVGEGT. CDR3 protein: CASSYSMQGVYNEQFF. The CDR3 DNA sequence: TGTGCCAGCAGTTACTCGATGCAGGGGGTCTACAATGAGCAGTTCTTC.

The rearrangement joins TRBV2 to TRBJ1-3, with D maybe TRBD1 (6 bases). The CDR3 contains 15 residues. Trimming pared 8 bases from V and 0 bases from J, leaving 14 bases between. From germline, CDR1 is SNHLY and CDR2 FYNNEI. Here the CDR3 reads CASQGQASSGNTIYF. In DNA form, the CDR3 reads TGTGCCAGCCAGGGGCAGGCGAGCTCTGGAAACACCATATATTTT.

The chain joins TRBV10-3 to TRBJ2-7, with 8 bases that match TRBD2. CDR1 and CDR2 (germline): ENHRY, SYGVKD. The CDR3 consists of 13 residues. The V and J ends lost 4 bases and 7 bases, in that order; junction bases with no gene match: 6. DNA for the CDR3: TGTGCCATCAGTGGACGGGGGGGCGGTGAGCAGTACTTC. It encodes CAISGRGGGEQYF.

The CDR3 sequence is CASSQDLTGLGTNEKLFF. CDR3 DNA sequence: TGCGCCAGCAGCCAAGATTTAACAGGGTTAGGAACTAATGAAAAACTGTTTTTT. The V and J genes are TRBV4-3 and TRBJ1-4, with D possibly being TRBD1 (6 bases). This CDR3 comprises 18 residues. CDR1 and CDR2 from the germline V gene are LGHNA and YSLEER. Trimming took 0 bases from V and 1 from J, leaving 15 bases between them.

In nucleotides, the CDR3 is TGTGCCAGCAGCAGTGGACAGGGGAATGGCTACACCTTC. Its translation is CASSSGQGNGYTF. The chain has TRBV11-3 and TRBJ1-2; 9 bases agree with TRBD1. The CDR3 loop spans 13 amino acids. V was clipped by 5 bases and J by 6 bases; unmatched bases: 4. Germline loops: CDR1 SGHNT, CDR2 YENEEA.

V gene TRBV10-2 combines with J gene TRBJ1-6; D call uncertain. This CDR3 comprises 16 residues. The germline gives CDR1 WSHSY, CDR2 SAAADI. Trimming removed 7 bases from V and 0 bases from J, with 13 bases in between. Here the CDR3 reads CASTPSASSYNSPLHF. In nucleotides, the CDR3 is TGCGCCAGCACCCCGAGCGCAAGCTCCTATAATTCACCCCTCCACTTT.

This clone was observed a handful of times. The rearrangement uses TRBV6-2 or TRBV6-3 and TRBJ1-5; perhaps TRBD1 as D (5 bases). Germline CDR1 and CDR2: MNHEY and SVGEGT. The CDR3 sequence is 12 residues long. Trimming left V 6 bases short and J 9 bases short, with 12 bases between. DNA for the CDR3: TGTGCCAGCAGCCGACAGCCGGGGCCCCAGCATTTT. Amino acid sequence: CASSRQPGPQHF.